The present entry profiles one TCR beta chain with its context. The target antigen is unknown. The sample originates from a study of T-cell reconstitution after alpha-beta-depleted transplantation in children. Findings and caveats of the study: It was reported that alpha-beta T cells came from several hundred expanded graft clones (about two months after transplant). At the one-year point after transplant, T-cell counts and TCRbeta diversity were found to come mostly from T cells that had been newly produced.

The CDR3 extends over 14 amino acids. Per the germline V gene, CDR1 is DFQATT and CDR2 is SNEGSKA (reference sequence). V lost 2 bases, J lost 2 bases, and 6 bases stayed unmatched. A library of TCRbeta sequences, prepared with unique molecular identifiers, was generated. TCRdb itself ran the PCR reads through MiXCR, one entry per CDR3 protein. The sample yields more than 200,000 distinct CDR3 sequences, over 20% seen once. The chain joins TRBV20-1 to TRBJ2-7; TRBD2 matches at 7 bases. The source was PBMCs, collected before TCRalphabeta/CD19-depleted stem cell transplant. This TCR was recovered from a girl aged 2 to 10 with Fanconi anemia, due to receive a stem cell transplant. The CDR3 reads CSARTGLVAYEQYF. The CDR3 DNA is TGCAGTGCTAGAACTGGACTAGTCGCCTACGAGCAGTACTTC.